The clone carrying this T cell receptor beta chain was observed many times. RNA transcripts yielded amplified TCR beta CDR3 regions. HTBI primers drove first-round RT-PCR of the TCR CDR3. TCRdb ran MiXCR on the multiplex PCR reads and lists one entry per CDR3 protein. The table has about half a million distinct CDR3 sequences, approximately 24% seen once. This sample was taken from a study of T cells in Graves' hyperthyroidism and ophthalmopathy. This receptor was obtained from a woman in her thirties with Graves' ophthalmopathy. The specimen was blood.

The CDR3 DNA is TGCGCCAGCAGCCCGGGGCTTGGCGGGGAGCTGTTTTTT. Amino acids: CASSPGLGGELFF. J is TRBJ2-2 and V is TRBV5-1, with D perhaps matching TRBD1 or TRBD2 (5 bases each). The CDR3 length is 13 residues. V lost 4 bases and J 7 bases, leaving 11 bases between the germline ends. The germline CDR1 and CDR2 sequences are SGHRS and YFSETQ.